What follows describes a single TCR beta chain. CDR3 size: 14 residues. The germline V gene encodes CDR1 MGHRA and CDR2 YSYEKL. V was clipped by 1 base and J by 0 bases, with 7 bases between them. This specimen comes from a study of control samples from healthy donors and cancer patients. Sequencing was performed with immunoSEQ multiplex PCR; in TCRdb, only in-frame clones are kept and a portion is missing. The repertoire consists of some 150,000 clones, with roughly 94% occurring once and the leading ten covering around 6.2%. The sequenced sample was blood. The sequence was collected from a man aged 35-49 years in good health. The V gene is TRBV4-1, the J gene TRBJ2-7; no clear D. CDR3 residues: CASSQVAASYEQYF. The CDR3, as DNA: TGCGCCAGCAGCCAAGTTGCAGCCTCCTACGAGCAGTACTTC.